What follows are 5 T cell receptor beta chains derived from one specimen sequenced in a study of cytomegalovirus exposure and HLA in healthy donors. Libraries were prepared by immunoSEQ multiplex PCR; TCRdb keeps only in-frame clonotypes and omits some of them. The table lists around 60,000 clones, roughly 90% of them singletons. Material for sequencing was PBMCs. The receptors were gathered from a man aged 18-30 years in good health and CMV-seronegative.

The chain carries TRBV7-9 and TRBJ1-1; D is undetermined. Trimming took 3 bases from V and 6 from J, leaving 11 bases between them. The CDR3 spans 13 residues. The germline V gene encodes CDR1 SEHNR and CDR2 FQNEAQ (reference sequence). The CDR3 loop is CASSFKGAAEAFF. In DNA, the CDR3 is TGTGCCAGCAGCTTTAAGGGAGCGGCTGAAGCTTTCTTT.

This chain links TRBV1 with TRBJ2-2; the D segment call TRBD2 is taken from the table without a DNA check. TRBV1 represents a pseudogene. The CDR3 is 17 amino acids. CDR3 nucleotides: TGCACCAGCAGCCAAGAGGGGCGGGAGAGGAACACCGGGGAGCTGTTTTTT. Its translation is CTSSQEGRERNTGELFF.

This chain joins TRBV11-2 and TRBJ2-5; 10 bases are a match to TRBD2. The CDR3 has 16 residues. Germline lookup yields CDR1 SGHAT and CDR2 FQNNGV. The J segment lost 9 bases and the V segment lost 6 bases, leaving 16 bases of the junction unmatched. The CDR3 loop reads CASSPTRGTSVKAQYF. Written as DNA, the CDR3 is TGTGCCAGCAGTCCCACTCGAGGGACTAGCGTGAAGGCCCAGTACTTC.

The chain recombines TRBV5-1 with TRBJ1-2; the match to TRBD1 covers 9 bases. Trimming removed 0 bases from V and 5 bases from J; junction bases left unmatched: 5. This CDR3 has 15 amino acids. CDR1 is SGHRS and CDR2 is YFSETQ in the germline V gene. The CDR3 is CASSLEQGARYGYTF. CDR3 coding DNA: TGCGCCAGCAGCTTGGAACAGGGGGCGCGGTATGGCTACACCTTC.

The chain has TRBV9 and TRBJ1-2, with a possible D match to TRBD1 (5 bases). Germline V gives CDR1 SGDLS, CDR2 YYNGEE. Trimming took off 4 bases at V and 5 bases at J, with 9 bases between the two ends. This CDR3 has 12 amino acids. Written as DNA, the CDR3 is TGTGCCAGCAGCCCCGGGGGTTATGGCTACACCTTC. Its translation is CASSPGGYGYTF.